This T cell receptor (beta chain) is drawn from a study of neurological immune-mediated disorders. This clonotype showed up many times. Germline V gene lookup returns CDR1 SGHRS and CDR2 YFSETQ. The CDR3 extends over 16 amino acids. V was clipped by 1 base and J by 3 bases; unmatched bases: 9. TCRdb re-called the 5' RACE reads through MiXCR, storing one row per CDR3 protein. This table has over 45,000 distinct CDR3 sequences, about 5% appearing once. Sequenced input: CD4+ T cells from blood. The chain joins TRBV5-1 to TRBJ2-7; 8 nucleotides agree with TRBD1. The clonotype originates from a woman aged 18-29 years with multiple sclerosis. The CDR3 loop is CASSLTAPGQVYEQYF. CDR3 in DNA: TGCGCCAGCAGCTTGACCGCTCCGGGACAGGTCTACGAGCAGTACTTC.